This T cell receptor (beta chain) emerged from a study of shared clonotypes between healthy human individuals. Overall study: Aged between 18 and 49, the donors were two women and three men.

Comment on this clone: What it binds is unknown.

V lost 5 bases, J lost 6 bases, and 6 bases stayed unmatched. CDR3 length: 15 residues. The authors ran the assay at deep level. Only in-frame clones appear in the TCRdb table, and some are missing; sequencing was by immunoSEQ multiplex PCR. In the table there are 2 million to 2.5 million clones, approximately 93% of which are singletons. The study, taken as a whole, reports: Among four donors, roughly 5% of naive CD4 clonotypes were found in common. Large depth notwithstanding, sorted-subset sequencing proved incomplete by rarefaction.

The chain combines TRBV23-1 with TRBJ1-4; 10 bases map to TRBD1. Being an ORF, TRBV23-1 has a function that is uncertain. This clonotype was obtained from a man in his late teens or twenties in good health. Some clones in this sample may be carry-over from other donors' samples. The sample taken for sequencing was naive CD4+ T cells from PBMCs. Noted subset: CD45RA+ positively selected. CDR3 DNA sequence: TGCGCCAGCAGTAACACGACAGGGGGCCATGAAAAACTGTTTTTT. As protein: CASSNTTGGHEKLFF.